This TCR beta chain stems from a study of blood T cell repertoires in COVID-19 (dated by TCRdb to the early 2020s). Concerning the study at large: Samples from collaborators originated in the United States, Italy and Spain and spanned both the acute and convalescent phases of COVID-19. The repertoires were released in a freely available public database intended as a resource for research on the immune response to SARS-CoV-2. The material from the prospective study consisted of cDNA or gDNA derived from T cells, B-cell-depleted T cells, or PBMCs. The dataset comprised deeply sampled blood TCRbeta repertoires from subjects exposed to, actively infected with, or recovered from COVID-19. The sample metadata nearly always contained a de-identified subject ID, COVID-19 status, age in years and sex. Samples came from the ongoing ImmuneRACE study (first 160 participants) plus 1,254 subjects from 6 global collaborators. HLA class I and class II types, where available, came from metadata supplied by the sample provider rather than from assay-based typing.

Results the study describes overall, beyond this receptor: The amount of clinical and demographic metadata varied by source and participant and was provided uncurated.

The immunoSEQ Assay, a bias-controlled multiplex PCR, was used to amplify TCRbeta CDR3 regions from genomic DNA. The study's processing was this. The number of nucleated cells in each sample was estimated by amplification of reference gene primers within the assay. Sequence reads were collapsed and filtered to measure the absolute abundance of every unique TCRbeta CDR3 rearrangement. Productive Simpson clonality was computed per sample as the square root of Simpson's diversity index over productive rearrangements. Not all clones reach the TCRdb copy of this immuneACCESS table, which keeps in-frame sequences only. Checked studies attribute under half of the gap to unresolved V genes and leave the rest unexplained. V and J calls and clone size follow that table, whereas D and trimming were derived from the DNA. Counted in this sample were around 240,000 clones; around 83% of them appeared once. The ten largest clonotypes hold 1.4% of the sample.

V has 3 bases trimmed and J has 4 bases trimmed; junction bases matching no gene number 7. CDR1 LNHDA and CDR2 SQIVND are derived from the germline V gene (reference sequence). Including cysteine and phenylalanine, the CDR3 has 15 amino acids. Only CDR3 DNA is held: 45 bases, read in frame from base 1. Samples from volunteer blood donors who had recovered from COVID-19 were contributed by a second Seattle source. Each collaborating institution followed its own protocols to collect whole blood in K2EDTA tubes. Collaborator samples were shipped for TCRbeta analysis as frozen whole blood, isolated PBMCs, or DNA extracted from either sample type. Turning to this clone: Its antigen remains unidentified. No base qualities exist here, and no much larger clone lies one base off it.

The sequence was obtained from a woman aged 40 to 50 who had recovered from COVID-19. The chain is encoded by TRBV19 joined to TRBJ2-5; 8 middle bases align to TRBD2. Sequencing was done on a sample of peripheral blood. The bases read TGTGCCAGTAGTATTTTTGGCGGGGGGACAGAGACCCAGTACTTC. This codes for CASSIFGGGTETQYF.